This T cell receptor beta chain originates from a study of T cells after yellow fever vaccination. V gave up 2 bases and J gave up 8 bases, with 16 bases separating them. Germline CDR1 reads MNHEY; CDR2 reads SVGAGI. CDR3 length: 15 amino acids. MiXCR was run by TCRdb on the 5' RACE reads, yielding one entry per CDR3 protein. The data show roughly 400,000 distinct CDR3 sequences, approximately 19% seen once. The sample was PBMCs, taken before the yellow fever booster vaccination. The gene calls are TRBV6-5 and TRBJ2-4; D possibly corresponds to TRBD2 (7 bases). The receptor comes from a man aged 18 to 35 who received the YFV17D yellow fever vaccine. The CDR3, as DNA: TGTGCCAGCAGTTACGAGTTCCGGGGGGCGTACATTCAGTACTTC. Translated: CASSYEFRGAYIQYF.